A few counts support the clone carrying this TCR beta chain. The antigen remains undetermined. This CDR3 comprises 15 residues. Per germline, CDR1 SQVTM and CDR2 ANQGSEA. The germline V and J ends were trimmed by 1 base and 4 bases, with 16 bases remaining between them. This sample was included in a study of post-analysis software for immune sequencing data. Study information: Relapsing-remitting, secondary progressive and progressive-relapsing multiple sclerosis were all included among the disease courses.

Overall study results and limits: Diversity measured as normalized Chao1 was significantly lower in multiple sclerosis patients than in controls. In patients, five TRBV segments were more frequent than in controls, with TRBV5-6, TRBV5-1 and TRBV20-1 among them. Samples from one preparation batch, clustered by F measure, grouped strongly together.

Tagging with unique molecular identifiers was a feature of the TCR beta cDNA libraries. A population of about 1 to 11 million T cells gave rise to approximately 530,000 cDNA molecules. One entry per CDR3 protein results from TCRdb running MiXCR on the PCR reads. The table includes a few hundred thousand distinct CDR3 sequences, around 36% detected once. The source material was blood. V usage is TRBV29-1 and J usage is TRBJ1-2, with a tentative D call TRBD1 (5 bases). The clonotype comes from a girl aged 2-17 years with multiple sclerosis. The CDR3 sequence: CSVEAPRRDGYGYTF. The CDR3 region has the DNA TGCAGCGTTGAAGCCCCGCGGCGGGACGGCTATGGCTACACCTTC. Combining the CDR3 with reference TRBV29-1 and TRBJ1-2 gives the whole variable domain SAVISQKPSRDICQRGTSLTIQCQVDSQVTMMFWYRQQPGQSLTLIATANQGSEATYESGFVIDKFPISRPNLTFSTLTVSNMSPEDSSIYLCSVEAPRRDGYGYTFGSGTRLTVV.